This paragraph covers one T cell receptor beta chain sequence. Its target is unknown. A second PCR of about 6 to 11 cycles used a sample-barcoded 5' primer and a J-beta primer mix. TCRdb called the 5' RACE reads again in MiXCR, with one record for every CDR3 protein. The sample consists of roughly 720,000 distinct CDR3 sequences, 40% to 65% of them appearing once. The V gene end was trimmed by 3 bases and the J gene end by 0 bases; junction bases not matched to a gene: 7. The germline CDR1 and CDR2 sequences are DFQATT and SNEGSKA (reference sequence). CDR3 length: 15 amino acids. This entry belongs to a study of blood T cells in healthy people across ages. Study findings and constraints: Getting older went along with TCR beta diversity per million T cells dropping roughly linearly. Reliance upon unsorted PBMCs precluded definitive naive versus antigen-experienced comparison.

The sequence was collected from an elderly man in good health. Sequenced sample: blood. This sequence joins TRBV20-1 and TRBJ2-7; 8 nucleotides agree with TRBD2. This chain's CDR3 is CSARNIAGYSYEQYF. The CDR3 coding sequence is TGCAGTGCTAGGAACATAGCGGGATACTCCTACGAGCAGTACTTC.